Listed here are 24 T cell receptor beta chains from one sample, sequenced in a study of response to subunit inactivated influenza vaccine. TCRdb fed the RT-PCR reads into MiXCR, producing one record per CDR3 protein. This table holds over 150,000 distinct CDR3 sequences, about 10% found once. The sequencing here drew on CD8+ T cells sorted from PBMCs, taken approximately 25 months after vaccination. The receptors were gathered from a man aged 50-75 years who received an inactivated influenza vaccine.

This rearrangement joins TRBV6-4 to TRBJ2-1; a weak D match, TRBD2 (5 bases). The V gene's germline CDR1 is MRHNA and CDR2 SNTAGT. Trimming left V 4 bases short and J 5 bases short, with 15 bases between. This CDR3 has 15 residues. CDR3 sequence (DNA): TGTGCCAGCAGTGGGGGAGACTTTGGACACAATGAGCAGTTCTTC. Protein product: CASSGGDFGHNEQFF.

This clonotype was counted a few times. The chain links TRBV5-1 to TRBJ2-1, with 12 bases fitting TRBD2. Trimming at V came to 1 base and at J to 3 bases, leaving 5 bases not matched to a gene. The CDR3 is 17 residues long. Germline V gene data show CDR1 as SGHRS and CDR2 as YFSETQ. For the CDR3, the DNA is TGCGCCAGCAGCTTGTCTAGCGGGAGGGAGATCTACAATGAGCAGTTCTTC. It specifies CASSLSSGREIYNEQFF.

The chain employs TRBV15 and TRBJ2-1, with 9 bases aligning to TRBD1. The V and J ends lost 5 bases and 3 bases, in that order; junction bases with no gene match: 5. The CDR3 has 15 amino acids. Germline V gene sequence: CDR1 LNHNV, CDR2 YYDKDF (reference sequence). CDR3 region: CATSSPGQGYNEQFF. The DNA of the CDR3 is TGTGCCACCAGCTCTCCGGGACAGGGCTACAATGAGCAGTTCTTC.

This chain links TRBV4-1 with TRBJ2-7, with D uncertain. CDR3 length equals 14 residues. Per germline, CDR1 MGHRA and CDR2 YSYEKL. Between the trimmed V and J ends, which lost 2 bases and 0 bases, there was a span of 8 bases. CDR3 DNA: TGCGCCAGCAGCCAACGCCCATACTCCTACGAGCAGTACTTC. Protein product: CASSQRPYSYEQYF.

CDR3 DNA sequence: TGTGCCATCAGTGACATCGGGACTAGCGGGAGAAAGAATGAGCAGTTCTTC. The encoded protein is CAISDIGTSGRKNEQFF. V is TRBV10-3 and J is TRBJ2-1, with 14 bases fitting TRBD2. V lost 3 bases, J lost 7 bases, and 8 bases stayed unmatched. The germline gives CDR1 ENHRY, CDR2 SYGVKD. This CDR3 contains 17 residues.

The chain recombines TRBV6-1 with TRBJ1-2, with TRBD1 matching 9 bases. The CDR3 contains 17 residues. The germline V gene encodes CDR1 MNHNS and CDR2 SASEGT. With V trimmed by 7 bases and J by 4 bases, 16 bases remained unmatched. In nucleotides, the CDR3 is TGTGCCAGCACCCCAGGAACTGGGACAGGGTCTTTCTATGGCTACACCTTC. It is translated as CASTPGTGTGSFYGYTF.

J is TRBJ2-1 and V is TRBV7-6, with D unresolved. This CDR3 has 13 amino acids. Germline V gene sequence: CDR1 SGHVS, CDR2 FNYEAQ. Trimming stripped 2 bases from V and 9 bases from J, with 11 bases between. The CDR3 DNA is TGTGCCAGCAGCTTACAGGAGCGTCGTGAGCAGTTCTTC. This codes for CASSLQERREQFF.

This clonotype has just a few counts. The rearrangement uses TRBV6-5 and TRBJ1-2; D gene ambiguous. The germline V gene encodes CDR1 MNHEY and CDR2 SVGAGI. This CDR3 comprises 13 residues. V was trimmed by 0 bases and J by 4 bases, leaving 6 bases between them. The CDR3 DNA is TGTGCCAGCAGTTACTCGTCTACCTATGGCTACACCTTC. This codes for CASSYSSTYGYTF.

This clonotype is a singleton in its sample. A clone one base away is much larger, so this may be a read error. V is TRBV29-1 and J is TRBJ2-1, with TRBD2 identical over 10 bases. Trimming took 4 bases from V and 13 from J; bases not matched to a gene: 10. Looked up from germline, CDR1 is SQVTM and CDR2 is ANQGSEA. The length of the CDR3 is 13 residues. CDR3 coding DNA: TGCAGCGTTGTAGCGGGAGGACTAAGTGACCAGTTCTTC. This encodes CSVVAGGLSDQFF.

This clonotype was picked up a small number of times. The CDR3 here is CAWSVGTGFHEQYF. The CDR3 DNA reads as TGTGCCTGGAGTGTAGGGACAGGGTTCCACGAGCAGTACTTC. The chain has TRBV30 and TRBJ2-7; 9 nucleotides align to TRBD1. Germline CDR1 is GTSNPN and CDR2 is SVGIG (reference sequence). The CDR3 contains 14 residues. J was trimmed by 5 bases and V by 0 bases; bases with no gene match: 5.

This clonotype occurred a few times. The chain employs TRBV28 and TRBJ1-1, with 9 bases fitting TRBD1. This CDR3 has 15 residues. Germline CDR1 is MDHEN and CDR2 is SYDVKM. V lost 4 bases to trimming and J lost 6 bases; unmatched junction nucleotides: 9. The CDR3 loop is CASSSGTGFVAEAFF. CDR3 coding DNA: TGTGCCAGCAGTTCCGGGACAGGGTTTGTAGCTGAAGCTTTCTTT.

This chain connects TRBV20-1 to TRBJ2-7, with 13 bases identical to TRBD2. V shed 7 bases and J 7 bases; nucleotides not matched to a gene: 13. Germline CDR1 reads DFQATT; CDR2 reads SNEGSKA (reference sequence). The CDR3 totals 15 residues. DNA for the CDR3: TGCAGTGGGACTAGCGGGAGTGGCTTATCGGGGGAGCAGTACTTC. It specifies CSGTSGSGLSGEQYF.

A few counts support this clonotype. The rearrangement joins TRBV24-1 to TRBJ2-1; unclear D gene. The CDR3 loop spans 15 amino acids. Germline V gene data show CDR1 as KGHDR and CDR2 as SFDVKD. Trimming took off 7 bases at V and 0 bases at J, with 12 bases between the two ends. The CDR3 DNA sequence: TGTGCCACCAGCGCCGGGCAGAGCTCCTACAATGAGCAGTTCTTC. It codes for CATSAGQSSYNEQFF.

There are a few counts of this clonotype. This rearrangement joins TRBV4-3 to TRBJ2-3; 7 bases map to TRBD2. CDR1 is LGHNA and CDR2 is YSLEER in the germline V gene. The CDR3 spans 17 residues. Germline trimming cut 0 bases from V and 4 bases from J; bases unmatched to any gene: 10. Here the CDR3 reads CASSQERRLSGADTQYF. The CDR3 coding sequence is TGCGCCAGCAGCCAAGAGCGGAGGCTCAGCGGGGCAGATACGCAGTATTTT.

The table lists this clonotype with a few counts. The chain joins TRBV4-2 to TRBJ2-1; a possible D gene is TRBD2 (5 bases). The ends were cut back, 0 bases at V and 4 bases at J, with 13 bases in the middle. This CDR3 region has 16 residues. The germline CDR1 and CDR2 sequences are LGHNA and YNFKEQ. DNA of the CDR3: TGTGCCAGCAGCCAAGAAGTGGGAGCGGTGTACAATGAGCAGTTCTTC. Its translation is CASSQEVGAVYNEQFF.

The chain combines TRBV4-3 with TRBJ2-7, with D perhaps TRBD1 (5 bases). This CDR3 is 15 amino acids long. Per germline, CDR1 LGHNA and CDR2 YSLEER. Trimming took off 3 bases at V and 5 bases at J, with 17 bases between the two ends. In DNA form, the CDR3 reads TGCGCCAGCAGCCAGAATCCAGGGCTCGCTGACGAGCAGTACTTC. Translated: CASSQNPGLADEQYF.

V usage is TRBV7-8 and J usage is TRBJ1-2; weak D call: TRBD1 (6 bases). Germline CDR1 is SGHVS and CDR2 is FQNEAQ. The CDR3 length is 15 residues. The V and J ends lost 5 bases and 5 bases respectively, with 18 bases between them. The CDR3 reads CASSPGAGTEYGYTF. CDR3 sequence (DNA): TGTGCCAGCAGCCCGGGGGCGGGGACCGAGTATGGCTACACCTTC.

The sample holds a few counts of this clonotype. The chain has TRBV5-1 and TRBJ1-1; D unresolved. Per germline, CDR1 SGHRS and CDR2 YFSETQ. V gave up 3 bases and J gave up 10 bases, with 16 bases separating them. This CDR3 comprises 13 residues. For the CDR3, the DNA is TGCGCCAGCAGCTCAGAGGGTCCGATTCCAGCTTTCTTT. As protein: CASSSEGPIPAFF.

This chain joins TRBV7-6 and TRBJ2-1; TRBD2 is a possible D gene (6 bases). CDR1 and CDR2 from the germline V gene are SGHVS and FNYEAQ. V dropped 1 base and J dropped 0 bases, with 13 bases sitting between them. The CDR3 loop spans 17 amino acids. The CDR3 sequence: CASSLESGDGSYNEQFF. Here the CDR3 DNA reads TGTGCCAGCAGCTTAGAATCGGGGGACGGCTCCTACAATGAGCAGTTCTTC.

This clonotype was seen a handful of times. The chain employs TRBV5-1 and TRBJ2-7; D not certain. The CDR3 is made up of 15 amino acids. Per germline, CDR1 SGHRS and CDR2 YFSETQ. Trimming left V 0 bases short and J 1 base short, with 11 bases between. In nucleotides, the CDR3 is TGCGCCAGCAGCTTGGGAGCTTTCGGATCCTACGAGCAGTACTTC. Protein sequence: CASSLGAFGSYEQYF.

This chain joins TRBV12-3 or TRBV12-4 and TRBJ2-1; D not resolved. This CDR3 has 14 residues. V was pared by 2 bases and J by 4 bases, with 9 bases between. CDR3 coding DNA: TGTGCCAGCAGTTTACGTCAGAGATACAATGAGCAGTTCTTC. Translation: CASSLRQRYNEQFF.

This clonotype has a handful of counts. The chain recombines TRBV27 with TRBJ2-5; weak D call: TRBD2 (5 bases). The V gene's germline CDR1 is MNHEY and CDR2 SMNVEV (reference sequence). Trimming removed 3 bases at V and 2 bases at J, with 13 bases between. The CDR3 loop spans 15 amino acids. The CDR3 sequence is CASSLYTGTQETQYF. The DNA of the CDR3 is TGTGCCAGCAGTTTGTATACGGGAACTCAAGAGACCCAGTACTTC.

The chain recombines TRBV12-3 or TRBV12-4 with TRBJ2-5; TRBD2 agrees at 12 bases. The CDR3 runs to 14 residues. Trimming took 6 bases from V and 4 from J; bases not matched to a gene: 3. Written as DNA, the CDR3 is TGTGCCAGCAGGTCGGGACTAGCGGGAGAGACCCAGTACTTC. Translated: CASRSGLAGETQYF.

This clonotype was recorded a few times. This chain links TRBV10-3 with TRBJ1-1; D ambiguous. Germline V gene sequence: CDR1 ENHRY, CDR2 SYGVKD. The CDR3 is 16 residues long. V dropped 0 bases and J dropped 0 bases, with 11 bases sitting between them. Here the CDR3 reads CAISESGESMNTEAFF. The CDR3 coding sequence is TGTGCCATCAGTGAGTCCGGGGAAAGTATGAACACTGAAGCTTTCTTT.